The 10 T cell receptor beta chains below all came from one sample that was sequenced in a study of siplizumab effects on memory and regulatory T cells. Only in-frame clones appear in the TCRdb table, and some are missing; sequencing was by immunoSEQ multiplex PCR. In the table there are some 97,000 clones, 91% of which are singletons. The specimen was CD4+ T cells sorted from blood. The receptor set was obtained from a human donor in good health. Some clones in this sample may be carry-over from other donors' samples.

CDR3 amino acids: CASSPPAGAGYEQYF. The CDR3 DNA follows: TGTGCCAGCTCACCACCGGCGGGAGCTGGCTACGAGCAGTACTTC. The genes are TRBV18 and TRBJ2-7; 7 bases agree with TRBD2. V was clipped by 0 bases and J by 3 bases; unmatched bases: 5. This CDR3 is 15 amino acids long. Germline values: CDR1 KGHSH, CDR2 LQKENI.

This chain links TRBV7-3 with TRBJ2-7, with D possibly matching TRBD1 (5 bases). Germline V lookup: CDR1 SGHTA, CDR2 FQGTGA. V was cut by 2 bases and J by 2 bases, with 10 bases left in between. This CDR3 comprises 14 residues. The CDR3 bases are TGTGCCAGCAGCTTACACCAGGGCCCCTACGAGCAGTACTTC. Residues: CASSLHQGPYEQYF.

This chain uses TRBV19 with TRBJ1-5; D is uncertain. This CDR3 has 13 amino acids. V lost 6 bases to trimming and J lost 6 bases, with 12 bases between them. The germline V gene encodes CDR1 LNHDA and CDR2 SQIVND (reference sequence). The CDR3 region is CASRNVRGQPQHF. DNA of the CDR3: TGTGCCAGTAGAAACGTCCGGGGTCAGCCCCAGCATTTT. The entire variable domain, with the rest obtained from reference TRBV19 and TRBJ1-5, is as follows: DGGITQSPKYLFRKEGQNVTLSCEQNLNHDAMYWYRQDPGQGLRLIYYSQIVNDFQKGDIAEGYSVSREKKESFPLTVTSAQKNPTAFYLCASRNVRGQPQHFGDGTRLSIL.

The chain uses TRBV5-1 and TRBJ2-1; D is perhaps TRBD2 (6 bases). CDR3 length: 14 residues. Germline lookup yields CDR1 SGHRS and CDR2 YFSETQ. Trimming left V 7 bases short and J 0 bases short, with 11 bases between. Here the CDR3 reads CASFGGDSYNEQFF. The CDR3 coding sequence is TGCGCCAGCTTCGGCGGGGACTCCTACAATGAGCAGTTCTTC.

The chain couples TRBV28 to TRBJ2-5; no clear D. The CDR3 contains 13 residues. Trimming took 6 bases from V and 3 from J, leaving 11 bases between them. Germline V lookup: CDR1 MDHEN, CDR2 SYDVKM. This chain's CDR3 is CASRESAKETQYF. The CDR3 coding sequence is TGTGCCAGCAGAGAGTCGGCAAAAGAGACCCAGTACTTC.

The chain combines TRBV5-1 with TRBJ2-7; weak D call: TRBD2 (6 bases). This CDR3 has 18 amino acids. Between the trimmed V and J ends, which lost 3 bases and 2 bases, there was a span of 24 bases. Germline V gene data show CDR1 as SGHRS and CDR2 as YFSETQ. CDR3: CASSSTSPLSILTYEQYF. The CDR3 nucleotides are TGCGCCAGCAGCTCAACTAGCCCACTAAGCATCCTTACCTACGAGCAGTACTTC. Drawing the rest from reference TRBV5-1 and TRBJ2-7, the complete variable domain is KAGVTQTPRYLIKTRGQQVTLSCSPISGHRSVSWYQQTPGQGLQFLFEYFSETQRNKGNFPGRFSGRQFSNSRSEMNVSTLELGDSALYLCASSSTSPLSILTYEQYFGPGTRLTVT.

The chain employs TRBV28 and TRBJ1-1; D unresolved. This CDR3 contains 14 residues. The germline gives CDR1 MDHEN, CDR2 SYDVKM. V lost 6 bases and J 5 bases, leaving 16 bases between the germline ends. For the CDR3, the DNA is TGTGCCAGCAGGACCTCCGTGGAGGTGACTGAAGCTTTCTTT. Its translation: CASRTSVEVTEAFF.

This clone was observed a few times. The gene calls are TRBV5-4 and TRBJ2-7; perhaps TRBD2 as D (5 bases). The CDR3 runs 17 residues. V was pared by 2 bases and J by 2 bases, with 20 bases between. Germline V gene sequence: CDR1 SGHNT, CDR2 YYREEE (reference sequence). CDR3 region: CASSFEPHKKRTYEQYF. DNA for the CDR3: TGTGCCAGCAGCTTCGAACCTCACAAAAAGCGGACCTACGAGCAGTACTTC.

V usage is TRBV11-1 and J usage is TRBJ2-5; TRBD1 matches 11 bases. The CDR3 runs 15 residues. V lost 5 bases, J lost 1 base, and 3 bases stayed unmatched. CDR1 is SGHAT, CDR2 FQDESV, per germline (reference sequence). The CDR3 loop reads CASSPGQGAQETQYF. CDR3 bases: TGTGCCAGCAGCCCAGGACAGGGGGCCCAAGAGACCCAGTACTTC.

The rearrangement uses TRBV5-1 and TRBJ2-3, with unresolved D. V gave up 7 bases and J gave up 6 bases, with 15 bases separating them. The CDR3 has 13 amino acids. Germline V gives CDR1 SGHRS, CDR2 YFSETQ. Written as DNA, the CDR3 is TGCGCCAGCTCCACACGGTCTCGGGATACGCAGTATTTT. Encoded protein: CASSTRSRDTQYF.